This T cell receptor (beta chain) emerged from a study of blood T cell repertoires in COVID-19. The wider study: The cDNA or gDNA used as material had been derived from T cells, B-cell-depleted T cells, or PBMCs.

In germline, CDR1 is SEHNR, CDR2 FQNEAQ (reference sequence). The CDR3 is made up of 18 amino acids. Unmatched junction bases numbered 6, after V lost 0 bases and J lost 0 bases. Authors' data handling: Amplification of reference gene primers was used by the study to estimate nucleated cell counts. Profiling relied on immunoSEQ multiplex PCR, and the TCRdb table lists in-frame clones only, not all of them. D and trimming come from the DNA, and the V and J calls and clone size come from that table. This table has roughly 78,000 clones, roughly 86% appearing once. Sequenced: peripheral blood. The chain carries TRBV7-9 and TRBJ2-1; 9 bases fit TRBD1. The source of this sequence is a woman in her fifties or sixties with acute or convalescent COVID-19. The CDR3 sequence is CASSLATPDRGSYNEQFF. The CDR3 DNA reads as TGTGCCAGCAGCTTAGCCACCCCGGACAGGGGCTCCTACAATGAGCAGTTCTTC. Using reference TRBV7-9 and TRBJ2-1 for the parts outside the CDR3, the full variable domain is DTGVSQNPRHKITKRGQNVTFRCDPISEHNRLYWYRQTLGQGPEFLTYFQNEAQLEKSRLLSDRFSAERPKGSFSTLEIQRTEQGDSAMYLCASSLATPDRGSYNEQFFGPGTRLTVL.